This T cell receptor (beta chain) originates from a study of T cells after yellow fever vaccination. This clonotype was detected a few times. A single record per CDR3 protein comes from TCRdb applying MiXCR to the 5' RACE reads. The table lists about 630,000 distinct CDR3 sequences, over 9% of them singletons. Sequencing used PBMCs, obtained on the day of the yellow fever booster vaccination. This receptor was obtained from a man aged 25 to 40 who received the YFV17D yellow fever vaccine.

CDR3 residues: CASSAGTGGPLHF. The CDR3 coding sequence is TGTGCCAGCAGTGCCGGGACAGGTGGACCCCTCCACTTT. The chain employs TRBV28 and TRBJ1-6, with 8 positions matching TRBD1. Trimming cost V 5 bases and J 12 bases; bases outside gene matches: 6. CDR1 MDHEN and CDR2 SYDVKM come from the germline V gene. The CDR3 extends over 13 amino acids.